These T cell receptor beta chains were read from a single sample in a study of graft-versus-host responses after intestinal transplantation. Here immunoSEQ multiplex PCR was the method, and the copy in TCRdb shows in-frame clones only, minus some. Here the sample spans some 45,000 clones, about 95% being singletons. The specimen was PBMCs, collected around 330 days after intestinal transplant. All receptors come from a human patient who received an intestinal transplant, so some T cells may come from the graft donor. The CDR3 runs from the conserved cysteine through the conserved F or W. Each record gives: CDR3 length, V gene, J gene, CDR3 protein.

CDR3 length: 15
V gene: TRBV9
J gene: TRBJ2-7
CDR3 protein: CASSVADRVSHEQYF

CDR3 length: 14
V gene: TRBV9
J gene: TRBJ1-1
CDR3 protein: CASSVDGSYTEAFF

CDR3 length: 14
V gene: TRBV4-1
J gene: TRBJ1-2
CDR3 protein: CASSQVGVLYGYTF

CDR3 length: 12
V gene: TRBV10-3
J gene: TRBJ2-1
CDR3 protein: CATRVGGNEQFF

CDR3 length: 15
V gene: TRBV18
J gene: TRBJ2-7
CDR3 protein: CASSPPINYTYEQYF

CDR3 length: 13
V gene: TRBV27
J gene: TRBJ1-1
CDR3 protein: CASSLSAGLEAFF

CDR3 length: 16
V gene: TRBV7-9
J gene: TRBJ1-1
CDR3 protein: CASSNNRGLANTEAFF

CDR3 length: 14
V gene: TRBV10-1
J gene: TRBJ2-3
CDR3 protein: CASSEAGLTDTQYF

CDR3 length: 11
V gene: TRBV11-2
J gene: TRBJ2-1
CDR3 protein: CASSPNNEQFF

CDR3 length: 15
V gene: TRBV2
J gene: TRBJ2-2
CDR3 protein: CASSVYGVITGELFF

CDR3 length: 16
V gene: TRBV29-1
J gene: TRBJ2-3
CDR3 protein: CSVEGEPHSWTDTQYF

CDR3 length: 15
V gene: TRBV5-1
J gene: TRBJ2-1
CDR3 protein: CASSLYRGQKVGQFF

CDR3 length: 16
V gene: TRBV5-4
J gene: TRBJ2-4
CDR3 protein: CASSPGPVLAKNIQYF

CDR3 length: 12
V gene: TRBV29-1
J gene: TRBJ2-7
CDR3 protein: CSVEARADEQYF

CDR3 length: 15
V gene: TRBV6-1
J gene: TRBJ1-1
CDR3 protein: CASTRTAQGNTEAFF

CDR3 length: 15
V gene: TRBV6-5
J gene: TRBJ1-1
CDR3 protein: CASSFETGRIPEAFF

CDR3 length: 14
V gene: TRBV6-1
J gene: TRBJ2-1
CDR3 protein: CASRPSGSYNEQFF

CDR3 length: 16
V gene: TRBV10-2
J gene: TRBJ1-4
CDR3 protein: CASSESLIGRQEKLFF

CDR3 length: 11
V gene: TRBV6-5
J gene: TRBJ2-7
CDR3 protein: CASRTGGAQYF

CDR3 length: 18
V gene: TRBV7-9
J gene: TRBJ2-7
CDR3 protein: CASSSRPPLAGGPNEQYF

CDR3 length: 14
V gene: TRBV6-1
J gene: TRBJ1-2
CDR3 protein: CASRGDRGYYGYTF

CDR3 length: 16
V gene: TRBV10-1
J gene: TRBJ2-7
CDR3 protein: CASSESDTAPLYEQYF

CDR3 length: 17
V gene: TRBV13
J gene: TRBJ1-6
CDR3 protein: CASSLVQGSTYNSPLHF

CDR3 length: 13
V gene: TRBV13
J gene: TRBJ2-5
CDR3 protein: CASSFGPGETQYF

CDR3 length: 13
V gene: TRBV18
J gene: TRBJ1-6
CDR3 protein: CASSPEWNSPLHF

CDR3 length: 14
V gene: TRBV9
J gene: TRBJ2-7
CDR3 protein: CASSVGIGSYEQYF

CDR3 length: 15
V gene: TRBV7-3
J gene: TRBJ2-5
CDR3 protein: CASSSTGRAGETQYF

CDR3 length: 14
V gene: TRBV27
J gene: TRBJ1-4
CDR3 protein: CASSSNGPNEKLFF

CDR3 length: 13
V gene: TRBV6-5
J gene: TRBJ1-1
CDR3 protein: CASLDREGTEAFF

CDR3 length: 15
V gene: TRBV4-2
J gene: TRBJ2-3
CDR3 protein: CASTERLSETDTQYF

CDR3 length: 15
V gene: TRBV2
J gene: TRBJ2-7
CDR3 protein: CASSDFGTGGHEQYF

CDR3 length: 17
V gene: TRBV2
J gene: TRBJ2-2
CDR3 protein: CASRQGGIRVNTGELFF

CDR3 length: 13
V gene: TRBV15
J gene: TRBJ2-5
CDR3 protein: CATTRDRVETQYF

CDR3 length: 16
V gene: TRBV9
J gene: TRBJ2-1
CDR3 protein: CASSGTLQLRTNEQFF

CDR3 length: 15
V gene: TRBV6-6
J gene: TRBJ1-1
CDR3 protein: CASSSLGAVNTEAFF

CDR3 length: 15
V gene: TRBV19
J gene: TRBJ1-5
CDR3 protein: CASSISAYSNQPQHF

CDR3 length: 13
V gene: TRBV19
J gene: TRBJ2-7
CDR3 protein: CASSSPGSGEQYF

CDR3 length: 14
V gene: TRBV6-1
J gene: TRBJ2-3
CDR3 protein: CASTEASGRDTQYF

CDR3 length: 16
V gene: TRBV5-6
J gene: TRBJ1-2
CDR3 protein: CASSLRGTGDNYGYTF

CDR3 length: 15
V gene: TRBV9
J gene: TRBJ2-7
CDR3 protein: CASSSTGASSYEQYF

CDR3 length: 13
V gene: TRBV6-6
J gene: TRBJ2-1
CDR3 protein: CASSYSTALEQFF

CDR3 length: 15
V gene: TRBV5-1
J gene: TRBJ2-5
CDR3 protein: CASSFEGGPQETQYF

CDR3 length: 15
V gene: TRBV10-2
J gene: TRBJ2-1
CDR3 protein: CASSESGTTYNEQFF

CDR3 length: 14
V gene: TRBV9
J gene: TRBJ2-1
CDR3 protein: CASSAYRERDEQFF

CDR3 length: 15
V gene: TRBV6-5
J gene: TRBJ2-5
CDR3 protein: CASSYGQGFFETQYF

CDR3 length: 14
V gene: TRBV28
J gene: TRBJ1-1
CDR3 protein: CASISGLPGTEAFF

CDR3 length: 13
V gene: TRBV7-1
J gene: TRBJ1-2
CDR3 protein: CASSGNTYYGYTF

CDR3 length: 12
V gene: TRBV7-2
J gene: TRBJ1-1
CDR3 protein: CASSLVDGGAFF

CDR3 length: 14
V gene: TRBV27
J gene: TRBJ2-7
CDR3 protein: CASSHRDLYYEQYF

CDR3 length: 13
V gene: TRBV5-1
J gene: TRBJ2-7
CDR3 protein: CASSGQTSYEQYF

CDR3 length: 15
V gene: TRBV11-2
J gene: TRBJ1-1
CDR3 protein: CASSDGPGRGTEAFF

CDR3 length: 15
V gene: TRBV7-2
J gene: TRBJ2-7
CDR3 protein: CASTYDRGKTYEQYF

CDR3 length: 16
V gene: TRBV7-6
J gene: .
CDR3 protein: CASSPGLAGVVYEQYF

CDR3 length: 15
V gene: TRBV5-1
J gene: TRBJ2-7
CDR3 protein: CASSPRQGPAYEQYF

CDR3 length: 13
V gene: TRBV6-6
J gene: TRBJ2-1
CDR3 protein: CASSWTGENEQFF